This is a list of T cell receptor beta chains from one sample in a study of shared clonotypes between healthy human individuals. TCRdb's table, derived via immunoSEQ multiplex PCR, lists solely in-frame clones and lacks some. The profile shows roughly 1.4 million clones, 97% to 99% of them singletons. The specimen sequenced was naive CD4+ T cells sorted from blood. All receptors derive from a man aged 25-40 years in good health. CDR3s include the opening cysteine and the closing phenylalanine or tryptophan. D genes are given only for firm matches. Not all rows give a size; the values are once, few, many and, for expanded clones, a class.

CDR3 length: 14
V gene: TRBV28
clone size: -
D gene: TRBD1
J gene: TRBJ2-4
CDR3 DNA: TGTGCCAGCAGCACCCGACAGGGTAAAAACATTCAGTACTTC
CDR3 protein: CASSTRQGKNIQYF

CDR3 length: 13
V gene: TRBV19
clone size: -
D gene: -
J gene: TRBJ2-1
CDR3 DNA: TGTGCCAGTACCGAGGGAACCTACAATGAGCAGTTCTTC
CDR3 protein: CASTEGTYNEQFF

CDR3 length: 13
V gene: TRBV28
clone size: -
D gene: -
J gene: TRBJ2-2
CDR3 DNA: TGTGCCAGCAGTTATTTGGGCACCGGGGAGCTGTTTTTT
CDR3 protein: CASSYLGTGELFF

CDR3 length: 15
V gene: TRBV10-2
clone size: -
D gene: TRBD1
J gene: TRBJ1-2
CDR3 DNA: TGCGCCAGCAGTGTTAAAAGGACAGGGGGCGGTAGCTACACCTTC
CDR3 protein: CASSVKRTGGGSYTF

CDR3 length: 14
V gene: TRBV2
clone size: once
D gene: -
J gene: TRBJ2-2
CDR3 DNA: TGTGCCAGCAGTGAAGGGAGGGGATGGAGGGAGCTGTTTTTT
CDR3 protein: CASSEGRGWRELFF

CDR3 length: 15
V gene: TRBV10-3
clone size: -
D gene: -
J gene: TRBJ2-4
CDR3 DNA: TGTGCCATCAGTGAGTCTGCGTTAGCCAAAAACATTCAGTACTTC
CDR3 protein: CAISESALAKNIQYF

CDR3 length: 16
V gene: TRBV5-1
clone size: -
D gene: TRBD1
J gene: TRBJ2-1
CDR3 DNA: TGCGCCAGCAGCTTGGTGGGGACAGGGGGCTACAATGAGCAGTTCTTC
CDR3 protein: CASSLVGTGGYNEQFF

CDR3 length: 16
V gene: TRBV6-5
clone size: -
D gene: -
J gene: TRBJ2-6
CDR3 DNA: TGTGCCAGCAGTTACTCTCAGGGCTCTGGGGCCAACGTCCTGACTTTC
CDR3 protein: CASSYSQGSGANVLTF

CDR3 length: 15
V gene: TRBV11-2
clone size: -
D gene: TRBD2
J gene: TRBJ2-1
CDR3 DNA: TGTGCCAGCAGCTCCCTGGCGGGAGCGAGCCCGGCGCAGTTCTTC
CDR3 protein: CASSSLAGASPAQFF

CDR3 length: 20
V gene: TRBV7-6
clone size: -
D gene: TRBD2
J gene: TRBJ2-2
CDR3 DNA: TGTGCCAGCAGCTTAGGCCCGGGACTAGCGGGAGGATCGAACACCGGGGAGCTGTTTTTT
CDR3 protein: CASSLGPGLAGGSNTGELFF

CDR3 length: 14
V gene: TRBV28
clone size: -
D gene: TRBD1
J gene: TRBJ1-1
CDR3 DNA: TGTGCCAGTACAGGGGCAAGTGTGGGCACTGAAGCTTTCTTT
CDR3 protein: CASTGASVGTEAFF

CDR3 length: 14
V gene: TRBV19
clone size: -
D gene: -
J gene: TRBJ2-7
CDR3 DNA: TGTGCCAGTAGTGTGGCAGGCCTCTTCTACGAGCAGTACTTC
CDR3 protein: CASSVAGLFYEQYF

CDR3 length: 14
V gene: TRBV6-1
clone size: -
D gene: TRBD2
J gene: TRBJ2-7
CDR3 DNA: TGTGCCAGCAAGGAAACTAGCGGATCCTACGAGCAGTACTTC
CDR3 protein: CASKETSGSYEQYF

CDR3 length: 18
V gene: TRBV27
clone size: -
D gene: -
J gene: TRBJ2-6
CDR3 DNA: TGTGCCAGCAGTTTCCTCCGATCAGGGTTTGGTGGGGCCAACGTCCTGACTTTC
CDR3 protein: CASSFLRSGFGGANVLTF

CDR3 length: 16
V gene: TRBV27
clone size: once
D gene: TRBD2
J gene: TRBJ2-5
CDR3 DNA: TGTGCCAGCAGCCGGACTAGCGGGAGTCTGATGGAGACCCAGTACTTC
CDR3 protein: CASSRTSGSLMETQYF

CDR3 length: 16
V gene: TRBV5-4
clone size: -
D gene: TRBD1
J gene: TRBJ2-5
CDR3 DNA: TGTGCCAGCAGCTTGGGGACAGGGGATTTGATGAAGACCCAGTACTTC
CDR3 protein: CASSLGTGDLMKTQYF

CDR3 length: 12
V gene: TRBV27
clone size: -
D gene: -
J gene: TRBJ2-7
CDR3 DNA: TGTGCCAGCAGCCTCATTGGGTACGAGCAGTACTTC
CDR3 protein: CASSLIGYEQYF

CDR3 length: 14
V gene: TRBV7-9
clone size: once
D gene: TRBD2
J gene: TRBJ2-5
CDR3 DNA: TGTGCCAGCAGCTTTGCACTAGCGCAAGAGACCCAGTACTTC
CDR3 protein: CASSFALAQETQYF

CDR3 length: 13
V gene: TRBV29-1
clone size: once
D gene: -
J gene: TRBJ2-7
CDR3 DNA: TGCAGCGTTGAAGGGGACGGACGACACGAGCAGTACTTC
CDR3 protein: CSVEGDGRHEQYF

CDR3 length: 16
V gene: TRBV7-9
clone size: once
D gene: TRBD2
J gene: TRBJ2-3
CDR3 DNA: TGTGCCAGCAGCTTAGCCACTAGCGGGAGCACAGATACGCAGTATTTT
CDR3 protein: CASSLATSGSTDTQYF

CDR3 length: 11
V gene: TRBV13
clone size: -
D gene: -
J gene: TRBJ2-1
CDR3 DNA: TGTGCCAGCAGCTCGTCAGGAGAGCAGTTCTTC
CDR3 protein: CASSSSGEQFF

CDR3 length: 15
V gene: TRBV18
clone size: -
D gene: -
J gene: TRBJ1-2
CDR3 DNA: TGTGCCAGCTCACCCAAGGTGGGGGATGAGTATGGCTACACCTTC
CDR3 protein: CASSPKVGDEYGYTF

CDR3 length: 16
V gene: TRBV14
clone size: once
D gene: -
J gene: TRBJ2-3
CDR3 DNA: TGTGCCAGCAGCCAAGTTTCAGGGGCTACCCGTCGTACGCAGTATTTT
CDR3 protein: CASSQVSGATRRTQYF

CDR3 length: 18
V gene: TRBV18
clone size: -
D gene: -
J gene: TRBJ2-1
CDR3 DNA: TGTGCCAGCTCACCACCCCGAATCAGGGGAAGCTCCTACAATGAGCAGTTCTTC
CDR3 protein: CASSPPRIRGSSYNEQFF

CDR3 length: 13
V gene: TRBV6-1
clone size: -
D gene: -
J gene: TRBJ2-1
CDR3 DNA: TGTGCCAGCAGTGCCGGGCCATACAATGAGCAGTTCTTC
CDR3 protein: CASSAGPYNEQFF

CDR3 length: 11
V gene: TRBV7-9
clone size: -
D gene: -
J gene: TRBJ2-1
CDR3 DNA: TGTGCCAGCAGCGTATCTAATGAGCAGTTCTTC
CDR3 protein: CASSVSNEQFF

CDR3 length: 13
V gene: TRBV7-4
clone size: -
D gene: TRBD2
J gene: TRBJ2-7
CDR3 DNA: TGTGCCCTGGAGACTAGCGGGAATTACGAGCAGTACTTC
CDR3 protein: CALETSGNYEQYF

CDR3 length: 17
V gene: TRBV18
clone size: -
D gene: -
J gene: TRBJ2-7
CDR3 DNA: TGTGCCAGCTCACCACCCTTAACACAGGTCAGCTCCTACGAGCAGTACTTC
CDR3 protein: CASSPPLTQVSSYEQYF

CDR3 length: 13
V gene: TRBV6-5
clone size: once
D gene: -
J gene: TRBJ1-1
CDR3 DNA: TGTGCCACCCATAGAAGGGTGAACACTGAAGCTTTCTTT
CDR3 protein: CATHRRVNTEAFF

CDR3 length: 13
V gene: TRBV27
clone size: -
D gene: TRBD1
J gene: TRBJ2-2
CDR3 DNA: TGTGCCAGCAGTTTACAGGGGGCCGGGGAGCTGTTTTTT
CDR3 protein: CASSLQGAGELFF

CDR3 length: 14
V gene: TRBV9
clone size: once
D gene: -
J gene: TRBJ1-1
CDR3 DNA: TGTGCCAGCAGCGTGGAGAGGGTGGGGACTGAAGCTTTCTTT
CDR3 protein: CASSVERVGTEAFF

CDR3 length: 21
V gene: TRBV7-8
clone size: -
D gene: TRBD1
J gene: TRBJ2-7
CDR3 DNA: TGTGCCAGCAGCAGGAACACCCCGGGACAGAGGGGGCCCCTATCCCCTCTCGAGCAGTACTTC
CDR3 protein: CASSRNTPGQRGPLSPLEQYF

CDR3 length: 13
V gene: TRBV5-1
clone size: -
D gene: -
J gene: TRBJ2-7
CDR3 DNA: TGCGCCAGCAGCTTGGTCGGGGACCACGAGCAGTACTTC
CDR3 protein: CASSLVGDHEQYF

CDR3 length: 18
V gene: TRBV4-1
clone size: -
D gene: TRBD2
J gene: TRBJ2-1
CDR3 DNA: TGCGCCAGCAGCCAAACCATAAGCGTTAGCGGGAGGGGTAGTGAGCAGTTCTTC
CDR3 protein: CASSQTISVSGRGSEQFF

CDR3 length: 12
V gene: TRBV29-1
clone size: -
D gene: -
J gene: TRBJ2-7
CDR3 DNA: TGCAGCGTTGGAACGAGCCCTTACGAGCAGTACTTC
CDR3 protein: CSVGTSPYEQYF

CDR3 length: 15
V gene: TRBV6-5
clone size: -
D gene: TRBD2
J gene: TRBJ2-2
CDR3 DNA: TGTGCCAGCAGTCGGAGCGGGAAAGAGACCGGGGAGCTGTTTTTT
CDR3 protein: CASSRSGKETGELFF

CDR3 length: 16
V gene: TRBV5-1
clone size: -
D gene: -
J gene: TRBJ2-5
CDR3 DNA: TGCGCCAGCAGCTTGGGCCTAAGCGGGTTTGGGGAGACCCAGTACTTC
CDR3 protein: CASSLGLSGFGETQYF

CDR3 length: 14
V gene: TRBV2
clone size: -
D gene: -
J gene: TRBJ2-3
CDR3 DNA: TGTGCCAGCAGTGCGGGCGCTAGCACAGATACGCAGTATTTT
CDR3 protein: CASSAGASTDTQYF

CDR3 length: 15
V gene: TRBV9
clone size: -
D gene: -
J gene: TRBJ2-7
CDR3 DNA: TGTGCCAGCAGCCCCACGTCGGCGACAACCTACGAGCAGTACTTC
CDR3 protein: CASSPTSATTYEQYF

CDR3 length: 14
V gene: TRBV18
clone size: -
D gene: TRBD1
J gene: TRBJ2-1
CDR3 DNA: TGTGCCAGCTCACCCAAACAGGGGTGGGATGAGCAGTTCTTC
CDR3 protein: CASSPKQGWDEQFF

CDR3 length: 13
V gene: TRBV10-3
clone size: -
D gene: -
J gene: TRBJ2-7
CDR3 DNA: TGTGCCATCAGCCGGGACACGACCTACGAGCAGTACTTC
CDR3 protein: CAISRDTTYEQYF

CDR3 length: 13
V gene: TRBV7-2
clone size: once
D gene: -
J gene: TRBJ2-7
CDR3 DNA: TGTGCCAGCAGCTTAACAGACCTCTACGAGCAGTACTTC
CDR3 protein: CASSLTDLYEQYF

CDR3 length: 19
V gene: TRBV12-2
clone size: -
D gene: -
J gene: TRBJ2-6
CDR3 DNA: TGTGCAAGTCGCTTAGCAATCCCGGGACTGTTCTCTGGGGCCAACGTCCTGACTTTC
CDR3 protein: CASRLAIPGLFSGANVLTF

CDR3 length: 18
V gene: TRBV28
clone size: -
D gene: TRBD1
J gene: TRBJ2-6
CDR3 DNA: TGTGCCAGTACTAATATACGGGACAGGGTATCTGGGGCCAACGTCCTGACTTTC
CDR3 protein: CASTNIRDRVSGANVLTF

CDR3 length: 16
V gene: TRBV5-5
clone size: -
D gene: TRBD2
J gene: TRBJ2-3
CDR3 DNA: TGTGCCAGCAGCCGCCCCGGGCTAGCGGGTCTAGATACGCAGTATTTT
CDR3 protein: CASSRPGLAGLDTQYF

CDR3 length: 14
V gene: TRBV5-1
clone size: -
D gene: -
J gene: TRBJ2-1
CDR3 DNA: TGCGCCAGCAGCGCGGGGTCCCCGAGTAATGAGCAGTTCTTC
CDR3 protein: CASSAGSPSNEQFF

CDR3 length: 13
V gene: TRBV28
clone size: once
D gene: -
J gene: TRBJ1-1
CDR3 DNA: TGTGCCAGCAGTTTCCCGGGACGACCTGAAGCTTTCTTT
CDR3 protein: CASSFPGRPEAFF

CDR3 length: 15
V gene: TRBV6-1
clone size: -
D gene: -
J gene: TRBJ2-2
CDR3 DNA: TGTGCCAGCAGTTCCTTAGCTGGGGACACCGGGGAGCTGTTTTTT
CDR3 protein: CASSSLAGDTGELFF

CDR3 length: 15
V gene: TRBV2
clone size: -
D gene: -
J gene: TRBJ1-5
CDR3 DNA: TGTGCCAGCAAAGGGGGAATTCTTAGCAATCAGCCCCAGCATTTT
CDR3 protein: CASKGGILSNQPQHF

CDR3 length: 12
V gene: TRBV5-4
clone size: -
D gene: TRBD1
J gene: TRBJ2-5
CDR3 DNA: TGTGCCACCAACAGGGGCCAAGAGACCCAGTACTTC
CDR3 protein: CATNRGQETQYF